These 20 T cell receptor beta chains came from one sample sequenced in a study of early T cells in non-severe SARS-CoV-2 infection. TCRdb passed the 5' RACE reads through MiXCR, listing each CDR3 protein once. The repertoire holds 80,000 or so distinct CDR3 sequences, with 12% as singletons. Sequences were obtained from whole blood. The receptor source for this set is an adult who was a healthcare worker with PCR-confirmed SARS-CoV-2 infection or an uninfected control (not recorded which).

This clonotype was detected many times. V and J are TRBV20-1 and TRBJ1-1; TRBD1 might be the D (5 bases). Trimming removed 5 bases from V and 5 bases from J, with 12 bases in between. Germline V CDR1 and CDR2: DFQATT, SNEGSKA (reference sequence). This CDR3 comprises 12 residues. In DNA, the CDR3 is TGCAGTGCTTTCGGGACGAAGACTGAAGCTTTCTTT. Translated: CSAFGTKTEAFF.

This clonotype was found many times. This chain connects TRBV4-2 to TRBJ2-3; no definite D call. V was shortened by 1 base and J by 2 bases, with 16 bases between the two germline ends. The CDR3 runs to 17 residues. The germline V gene encodes CDR1 LGHNA and CDR2 YNFKEQ. The CDR3 here is CASSQGTWQTLTDTQYF. The CDR3 DNA follows: TGTGCCAGCAGCCAAGGGACGTGGCAGACCCTCACAGATACGCAGTATTTT.

This clonotype was picked up many times. The J gene is TRBJ2-1, the V gene TRBV28, with D perhaps being TRBD1 or TRBD2 (6 bases each). Germline V lookup: CDR1 MDHEN, CDR2 SYDVKM. Trimming took off 3 bases at V and 4 bases at J, with 13 bases between the two ends. The CDR3 runs 15 residues. The CDR3 sequence is CASSFGGQSYNEQFF. DNA of the CDR3: TGTGCCAGCAGTTTCGGGGGCCAGAGTTACAATGAGCAGTTCTTC.

There are a few counts of this clonotype. DNA for the CDR3: TGTGCCAGCAGCTCCACGCCCGCCGGGACTAGCGGGAGGCAGTACAATGAGCAGTTCTTC. Translated: CASSSTPAGTSGRQYNEQFF. This chain uses TRBV7-2 with TRBJ2-1; 15 positions match TRBD2. After removal of 4 bases from V and 4 bases from J, the junction contained 14 bases not matched to a gene. The CDR3 totals 20 residues. Germline V CDR1 and CDR2: SGHTA, FQGNSA.

This clonotype was recorded at least ten times. The chain links TRBV14 to TRBJ2-1; D is possibly TRBD1 or TRBD2 (5 bases each). Germline V gene data show CDR1 as SGHDN and CDR2 as FVKESK. The CDR3 sequence is 13 residues long. V lost 2 bases to trimming and J lost 5 bases, with 7 bases between them. In DNA form, the CDR3 reads TGTGCCAGCAGCCAATTGGGGGACAATGAGCAGTTCTTC. Translating gives CASSQLGDNEQFF.

This rearrangement joins TRBV6-5 to TRBJ2-3; no clear D. The CDR3 has 12 residues. The germline gives CDR1 MNHEY, CDR2 SVGAGI. Trimming took off 4 bases at V and 4 bases at J, with 6 bases between the two ends. The CDR3 DNA sequence: TGTGCCAGCAGTTCCCATCCAGATACGCAGTATTTT. Amino acid sequence: CASSSHPDTQYF.

There are a few counts of this clonotype. V and J are TRBV15 and TRBJ2-6; D remains unclear. V was pared by 0 bases and J by 0 bases, with 6 bases between. From germline, CDR1 is LNHNV and CDR2 YYDKDF (reference sequence). This CDR3 is built from 16 residues. The CDR3 DNA is TGTGCCACCAGCAGAGATATGGGCTCTGGGGCCAACGTCCTGACTTTC. It encodes CATSRDMGSGANVLTF.

This clonotype was detected only a few times. V gene TRBV3-1 combines with J gene TRBJ1-5, with a possible D match to TRBD1 (6 bases). The ends were cut back, 0 bases at V and 7 bases at J, with 7 bases in the middle. The CDR3 contains 13 residues. The germline gives CDR1 LGHDT, CDR2 YNNKEL (reference sequence). The CDR3 DNA follows: TGTGCCAGCAGCCAAGACAGGGGCCAGCCCCAGCATTTT. Amino acids: CASSQDRGQPQHF.

At least ten counts were recorded for this clonotype. One junction end disagrees with the germline gene, perhaps due to a read error. The chain combines TRBV7-9 with TRBJ1-1, with a tentative D call TRBD1 (5 bases). The CDR3 has 10 residues. The germline gives CDR1 SEHNR, CDR2 FQNEAQ (reference sequence). The CDR3 DNA is TGCGCGAGGGGGAACACTGAAGCTTTCTTT. Translation gives CARGNTEAFF.

This clonotype was counted only a few times. The chain recombines TRBV18 with TRBJ1-5; maybe TRBD1 (5 bases). Trimming took 3 bases from V and 0 from J, leaving 21 bases between them. The V gene's germline CDR1 is KGHSH and CDR2 LQKENI. The CDR3 extends over 19 amino acids. The CDR3 sequence is CASSPRRQGTLNSNQPQHF. In nucleotides, the CDR3 is TGTGCCAGCTCACCCCGACGGCAAGGGACCCTAAATAGCAATCAGCCCCAGCATTTT.

The chain recombines TRBV20-1 with TRBJ2-7; D remains unclear. Germline lookup yields CDR1 DFQATT and CDR2 SNEGSKA (reference sequence). The CDR3 covers 11 residues. V was cut by 5 bases and J by 4 bases, with 9 bases left in between. The CDR3 DNA is TGCAGTGCTTCGGATCCTTACGAGCAGTACTTC. Residues: CSASDPYEQYF.

There are many counts of this clonotype. The genes are TRBV28 and TRBJ2-5, with TRBD2 matching over 10 bases. Germline CDR1 MDHEN, CDR2 SYDVKM. V lost 7 bases, J lost 7 bases, and 12 bases stayed unmatched. The CDR3 consists of 15 residues. CDR3 bases: TGTGCCAGCACGGGAGCGGGAGGGACCCCGGGGACCCAGTACTTC. This sequence encodes CASTGAGGTPGTQYF. Variable domain in full (rest from reference TRBV28 and TRBJ2-5): DVKVTQSSRYLVKRTGEKVFLECVQDMDHENMFWYRQDPGLGLRLIYFSYDVKMKEKGDIPEGYSVSREKKERFSLILESASTNQTSMYLCASTGAGGTPGTQYFGPGTRLLVL.

The sample holds many counts of this clonotype. The chain couples TRBV18 to TRBJ2-5, with D perhaps matching TRBD1 (6 bases). The V and J ends lost 4 bases and 5 bases respectively, with 11 bases between them. The CDR3 spans 13 residues. Germline-derived CDR1 and CDR2 are KGHSH and LQKENI. The CDR3 nucleotides read TGTGCCAGCTCACTGGGACAAATCGAGACCCAGTACTTC. This encodes CASSLGQIETQYF. Full variable domain (missing parts from reference TRBV18 and TRBJ2-5): NAGVMQNPRHLVRRRGQEARLRCSPMKGHSHVYWYRQLPEEGLKFMVYLQKENIIDESGMPKERFSAEFPKEGPSILRIQQVVRGDSAAYFCASSLGQIETQYFGPGTRLLVL.

This clonotype occurred a few times. CDR3 residues: CAWSLSYNQPQHF. CDR3 in DNA: TGTGCCTGGAGCCTCAGCTACAATCAGCCCCAGCATTTT. This chain connects TRBV30 to TRBJ1-5; D is unresolved. The CDR3 is 13 residues long. Per germline, CDR1 GTSNPN and CDR2 SVGIG (reference sequence). V was trimmed by 3 bases and J by 3 bases, leaving 9 bases between them.

This clonotype has more than one count but fewer than ten. The chain combines TRBV7-2 with TRBJ1-1; D is ambiguous. Germline V lookup: CDR1 SGHTA, CDR2 FQGNSA. This CDR3 region has 13 residues. The V end lost 1 base, the J end lost 5 bases, and 8 bases lay between the germline ends. The CDR3 DNA reads TGTGCCAGCAGCTTAGATCCTTCGACTGAAGCTTTCTTT. Its protein product is CASSLDPSTEAFF.

This clonotype was counted at least ten times. The chain is built from TRBV5-6 and TRBJ1-1; tentatively, D is TRBD1 (6 bases). Trimming left V 1 base short and J 0 bases short, with 13 bases between. The CDR3 covers 16 residues. Looked up from germline, CDR1 is SGHDT and CDR2 is YYEEEE. CDR3 in DNA: TGTGCCAGCAGCTTGTGGGGGCGCGTGGTGAACACTGAAGCTTTCTTT. Residues: CASSLWGRVVNTEAFF.

This clonotype was recorded a few times. The chain is built from TRBV27 and TRBJ2-2; 10 bases map to TRBD2. Germline values: CDR1 MNHEY, CDR2 SMNVEV (reference sequence). This CDR3 spans 18 amino acids. V was clipped by 3 bases and J by 7 bases; unmatched bases: 14. CDR3 DNA: TGTGCCAGCAGTTTGAGGCTAGCGGGAGTTGGAAGGGACGGGGAGCTGTTTTTT. This sequence encodes CASSLRLAGVGRDGELFF.

This clonotype has just a few counts. The chain employs TRBV11-1 and TRBJ2-3; TRBD2 agrees at 11 bases. J gave up 2 bases and V 5 bases, and 6 bases lay outside the gene matches. In germline, CDR1 is SGHAT, CDR2 FQDESV (reference sequence). The CDR3 spans 16 residues. The DNA for the CDR3 is TGTGCCAGCAGCCCCCAACTAGCGGGAGACACAGATACGCAGTATTTT. This encodes CASSPQLAGDTDTQYF.

This clonotype was counted between two and nine times. This rearrangement joins TRBV28 to TRBJ2-4; D might be TRBD2 (7 bases). The CDR3 is made up of 15 amino acids. V lost 4 bases and J lost 9, with 19 bases in between. Per germline, CDR1 MDHEN and CDR2 SYDVKM. The CDR3 DNA follows: TGTGCCAGCAGTTCCCCCATGGGGGGGGCAAGCATTCAGTACTTC. Translated, it gives CASSSPMGGASIQYF.

The chain has TRBV19 and TRBJ2-7, with D tentatively TRBD1 or TRBD2 (5 bases each). This CDR3 is built from 12 residues. The germline V and J ends were trimmed by 10 bases and 4 bases, with 14 bases remaining between them. Per the germline V gene, CDR1 is LNHDA and CDR2 is SQIVND (reference sequence). This CDR3 is CATGTDLYEQYF. CDR3 coding DNA: TGTGCCACGGGGACGGATCTATACGAGCAGTACTTC.